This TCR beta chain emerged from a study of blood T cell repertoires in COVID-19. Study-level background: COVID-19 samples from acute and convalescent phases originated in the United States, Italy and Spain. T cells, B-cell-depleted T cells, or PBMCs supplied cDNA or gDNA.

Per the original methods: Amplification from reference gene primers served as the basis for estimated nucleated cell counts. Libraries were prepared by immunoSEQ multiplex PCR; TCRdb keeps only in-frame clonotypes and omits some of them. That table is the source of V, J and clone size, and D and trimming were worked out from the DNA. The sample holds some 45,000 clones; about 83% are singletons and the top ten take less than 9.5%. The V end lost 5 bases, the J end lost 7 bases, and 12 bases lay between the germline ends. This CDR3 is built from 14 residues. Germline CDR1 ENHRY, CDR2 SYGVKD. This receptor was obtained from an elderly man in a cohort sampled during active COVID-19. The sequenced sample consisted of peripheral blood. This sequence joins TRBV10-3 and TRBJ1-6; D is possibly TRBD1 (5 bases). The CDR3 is CAISLGRENSPLHF. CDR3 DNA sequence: TGTGCCATCAGTTTGGGACGGGAGAATTCACCCCTCCACTTT.